The 16 T cell receptor beta chains in this list originate from one sample, sequenced in a study of blood T cell repertoires in COVID-19. Generated by immunoSEQ multiplex PCR, the TCRdb table keeps only in-frame clones and is missing some. The sample carries about 110,000 clones, 85% to 90% recorded once. Sequencing was performed on peripheral blood. Receptors originate from a human donor in a cohort sampled during active COVID-19.

The chain uses TRBV18 and TRBJ2-7; possibly TRBD2 for D (5 bases). The CDR3 is made up of 15 amino acids. Germline-derived CDR1 and CDR2 are KGHSH and LQKENI. Trimming pared 6 bases from V and 4 bases from J, leaving 19 bases between. The DNA of the CDR3 is TGTGCCAGCTCCCCATTAGCAGCGGATGGGTACGAGCAGTACTTC. This sequence encodes CASSPLAADGYEQYF.

Written as DNA, the CDR3 is TGTGCCAGCAGCACCCGGACAGGTGATGGCTGGCAGTTCTTC. Its protein is CASSTRTGDGWQFF. J is TRBJ2-1 and V is TRBV11-3, with 7 nucleotides matching TRBD1. The CDR3 covers 14 residues. In germline, CDR1 is SGHNT, CDR2 YENEEA. With V trimmed by 5 bases and J by 12 bases, 13 bases remained unmatched.

The sample holds a few counts of this clone. CDR3 sequence (DNA): TGTGCCAGCAGTGGGAGGTATGGCTTAAATGGCTACACCTTC. Protein: CASSGRYGLNGYTF. V and J are TRBV28 and TRBJ1-2, with no clear D. The CDR3 has 14 amino acids. Germline CDR1 and CDR2: MDHEN and SYDVKM. Trimming removed 5 bases from V and 6 bases from J, with 16 bases in between.

V and J are TRBV20-1 and TRBJ1-6; D unclear. Germline lookup yields CDR1 DFQATT and CDR2 SNEGSKA (reference sequence). V was trimmed by 3 bases and J by 14 bases, leaving 20 bases between them. The CDR3 length is 14 residues. CDR3 bases: TGCAGTGCTAGTTTCCGGGGAGGCCACGGGACCCTCCACTTT. Translating gives CSASFRGGHGTLHF.

On this clone: Other nucleotide sequences in the sample specify the same CDR3. CDR3 DNA: TGCGCCAGCAGCTTAGGACAGGGGGGGACAGATACGCAGTATTTT. Its translation: CASSLGQGGTDTQYF. The chain couples TRBV5-1 to TRBJ2-3; TRBD1 matches at 10 bases. V dropped 2 bases and J dropped 3; count of bases not matched to a gene: 3. Germline lookup yields CDR1 SGHRS and CDR2 YFSETQ. The CDR3 sequence is 15 residues long.

The count of this clone is one. The chain links TRBV14 to TRBJ2-1; 7 nucleotides match TRBD2. Germline V gene sequence: CDR1 SGHDN, CDR2 FVKESK. V shed 0 bases, J shed 7 bases, and the junction held 9 bases outside the gene matches. CDR3 length: 16 amino acids. The CDR3 nucleotides are TGTGCCAGCAGCCAAGACCTAGCGGAGCTTAAAAATGAGCAGTTCTTC. It codes for CASSQDLAELKNEQFF.

The V call is TRBV18, the J call TRBJ2-7; possible D gene TRBD2, 6 bases. Between the trimmed V and J ends, which lost 0 bases and 3 bases, there was a span of 6 bases. Germline CDR1 is KGHSH and CDR2 is LQKENI. The CDR3 contains 13 residues. CDR3 nucleotides: TGTGCCAGCTCACCACCGGGGGGCTACGAGCAGTACTTC. It codes for CASSPPGGYEQYF.

The chain joins TRBV6-5 to TRBJ2-7; 8 nucleotides agree with TRBD1. The CDR3 has 15 amino acids. Germline V CDR1 and CDR2: MNHEY, SVGAGI. After removal of 5 bases from V and 9 bases from J, the junction contained 15 bases not matched to a gene. This CDR3 is CASSRVTGAQAVQYF. CDR3 DNA sequence: TGTGCCAGCAGTAGGGTGACAGGGGCTCAAGCCGTGCAGTACTTC.

The chain recombines TRBV6-5 with TRBJ2-1, with D perhaps TRBD2 (5 bases). Trimming took 2 bases from V and 7 from J, leaving 12 bases between them. Looked up from germline, CDR1 is MNHEY and CDR2 is SVGAGI. CDR3 length: 14 residues. Here the CDR3 DNA reads TGTGCCAGCAGTTACGGTTCTAGGGAGAATGAGCAGTTCTTC. It translates to CASSYGSRENEQFF.

This rearrangement joins TRBV5-4 to TRBJ2-7; no firm D call. The CDR3 contains 14 residues. Trimming took 4 bases from V and 2 from J, leaving 13 bases between them. Germline assignment: CDR1 SGHNT and CDR2 YYREEE (reference sequence). The chain's CDR3 is CASSPALQPYEQYF. CDR3 DNA sequence: TGTGCCAGCAGCCCCGCGCTACAGCCCTACGAGCAGTACTTC.

By frequency in the sample, this clone is medium-sized (0.01 to 0.1%). This chain connects TRBV3-1 (or the pseudogene TRBV3-2) to TRBJ1-6; D is possibly TRBD1 (5 bases). Germline CDR1 is LGHDT and CDR2 is YNNKEL (reference sequence). Trimming took off 1 base at V and 9 bases at J, with 7 bases between the two ends. This CDR3 is built from 13 residues. The CDR3, as DNA: TGTGCCAGCAGCCAAGGACAGATTTCACCCCTCCACTTT. The encoded protein is CASSQGQISPLHF.

The chain has TRBV18 and TRBJ1-3; 7 bases are shared with TRBD1. V trimming: 2 bases; J trimming: 2 bases; junction bases outside the gene matches: 9. The CDR3 contains 17 residues. Germline-derived CDR1 and CDR2 are KGHSH and LQKENI. The CDR3 nucleotides read TGTGCCAGCTCACCAATTCCGACAGGGAAGGCTGGAAACACCATATATTTT. Translated, it gives CASSPIPTGKAGNTIYF.

The chain employs TRBV5-4 and TRBJ1-1; tentatively, D is TRBD1 (5 bases). V was clipped by 4 bases and J by 1 base, with 8 bases between them. This CDR3 region has 13 residues. CDR1 and CDR2 (germline): SGHNT, YYREEE (reference sequence). CDR3 coding DNA: TGTGCCAGCAGCGCCGACAGGAACACTGAAGCTTTCTTT. The encoded protein is CASSADRNTEAFF.

V gene TRBV2 combines with J gene TRBJ2-1, with 7 bases aligning to TRBD2. This CDR3 region has 16 residues. Germline assignment: CDR1 SNHLY and CDR2 FYNNEI. V gave up 6 bases and J gave up 6 bases; unmatched junction bases: 14. The CDR3 DNA reads as TGTGCCAGCAGATTCGGAATACGGGACTATTTCAATGAGCAGTTCTTC. This encodes CASRFGIRDYFNEQFF.

The chain recombines TRBV28 with TRBJ2-2, with 8 bases aligning to TRBD2. Per germline, CDR1 MDHEN and CDR2 SYDVKM. The CDR3 covers 15 residues. J was trimmed by 6 bases and V by 7 bases; bases with no gene match: 10. CDR3 nucleotide sequence: TGTGCCAGCACCACGATCGGGAGGGCCGCCGGGGAGCTGTTTTTT. Protein product: CASTTIGRAAGELFF. Looking up the rest from reference TRBV28 and TRBJ2-2 gives the full variable domain: DVKVTQSSRYLVKRTGEKVFLECVQDMDHENMFWYRQDPGLGLRLIYFSYDVKMKEKGDIPEGYSVSREKKERFSLILESASTNQTSMYLCASTTIGRAAGELFFGEGSRLTVL.

The chain has TRBV9 and TRBJ2-3, with D possibly TRBD2 on 7 matching bases. CDR3 length: 17 amino acids. Germline loops: CDR1 SGDLS, CDR2 YYNGEE. Between the trimmed V and J ends, which lost 0 bases and 0 bases, there was a span of 14 bases. In DNA, the CDR3 is TGTGCCAGCAGCGTAGCGGGGCGGGGGCTTAGCACAGATACGCAGTATTTT. Translating it yields CASSVAGRGLSTDTQYF.